The 8 T cell receptor beta chains reported below all come from one sample, sequenced in a study of T cells after yellow fever vaccination. One entry per CDR3 protein, called by TCRdb with MiXCR from the 5' RACE reads. The sample contains roughly 330,000 distinct CDR3 sequences, 3% to 4.5% of which appear only once. Sequenced material: PBMCs, taken 5 days after the yellow fever booster vaccination. These receptors came from a young man who received the YFV17D yellow fever vaccine.

The chain has TRBV4-1 and TRBJ2-1, with 10 nucleotides matching TRBD2. The germline V gene has CDR1 MGHRA and CDR2 YSYEKL. This CDR3 spans 17 amino acids. Trimming cost V 3 bases and J 6 bases; bases outside gene matches: 11. CDR3 DNA: TGCGCCAGCAGCCACCCAGGGTCTAGCGGGGGAAGCAATGAGCAGTTCTTC. Amino acids: CASSHPGSSGGSNEQFF.

Only a few counts were recorded for this clonotype. The rearrangement joins TRBV27 to TRBJ1-1, with 8 nucleotides matching TRBD1. CDR1 MNHEY and CDR2 SMNVEV come from the germline V gene (reference sequence). V was pared by 5 bases and J by 4 bases, with 12 bases of the junction left unmatched. The CDR3 spans 16 residues. Here the CDR3 DNA reads TGTGCCAGCAGTCCCGGACAGGGACTCGTGGGCACTGAAGCTTTCTTT. Translated: CASSPGQGLVGTEAFF.

The chain employs TRBV12-3 or TRBV12-4 and TRBJ1-5, with no clear D. Trimming removed 5 bases at V and 2 bases at J, with 10 bases between. CDR3 size: 14 residues. The CDR3 DNA reads TGTGCCAGCAGTATATTGGTGGGCAATCAGCCCCAGCATTTT. As protein: CASSILVGNQPQHF.

This clonotype was seen repeatedly, ten times or more. The chain links TRBV29-1 to TRBJ1-2, with 11 bases matching TRBD1. V trimming: 8 bases; J trimming: 4 bases; junction bases outside the gene matches: 3. CDR1 is SQVTM and CDR2 is ANQGSEA in the germline V gene. This CDR3 has 12 residues. CDR3 residues: CSSGTGGYGYTF. For the CDR3, the DNA is TGCAGCTCCGGGACAGGGGGCTATGGCTACACCTTC.

This chain uses TRBV5-4 with TRBJ2-2; D tentatively fits TRBD1 or TRBD2 (5 bases each). Germline V lookup: CDR1 SGHNT, CDR2 YYREEE (reference sequence). V shed 4 bases and J shed 4 bases, with 11 bases lying between them. This CDR3 is built from 14 residues. CDR3 loop: CASSPGRLTGELFF. The DNA for the CDR3 is TGTGCCAGCAGCCCGGGACGGCTCACCGGGGAGCTGTTTTTT.

The chain carries TRBV29-1 and TRBJ1-1; the D is unclear. This CDR3 region has 12 residues. Looked up from germline, CDR1 is SQVTM and CDR2 is ANQGSEA. V dropped 7 bases and J dropped 2 bases, with 11 bases sitting between them. The CDR3 loop reads CSAEEGNTEAFF. Here the CDR3 DNA reads TGCAGCGCTGAGGAGGGAAACACTGAAGCTTTCTTT.

At least ten counts were recorded for this clonotype. The chain couples TRBV5-8 to TRBJ2-5; D unresolved. V was cut by 0 bases and J by 7 bases, with 7 bases left in between. This CDR3 comprises 12 residues. Germline V CDR1 and CDR2: SGHTS, YDEGEE. CDR3 region: CASSLEAGTQYF. As DNA, the CDR3 is TGTGCCAGCAGCTTGGAAGCCGGGACCCAGTACTTC.

The genes are TRBV5-5 and TRBJ2-1, with D tentatively TRBD2 (5 bases). The CDR3 runs 15 residues. Germline CDR1 is SGHKS and CDR2 is YYEKEE (reference sequence). Deletions cut 1 base from V and 4 bases from J, with 12 bases between. The CDR3: CASSLSAAIYNEQFF. The CDR3 DNA sequence: TGTGCCAGCAGCTTGTCAGCGGCCATATACAATGAGCAGTTCTTC.